The 26 T cell receptor beta chains below come from one sample, sequenced in a study of T cells after yellow fever vaccination (dated by TCRdb to the late 2010s). The sample's treatment or condition label, in plain terms: live attenuated yellow fever vaccine strain. Libraries were built with 5' RACE. TCRdb shows the sequencer as Illumina NovaSeq 6000. The public reads were run again by TCRdb, first through fastp at Q25 and then through MiXCR, and only productive beta chains were kept. Duplicate CDR3 protein sequences are folded into a single record with the most common DNA and genes. The sample includes more than 300,000 distinct CDR3 sequences, with around a tenth observed a single time. The ten largest clonotypes hold about 3.3% of the sample. Source: CD4+ T cells sorted from PBMCs, taken 45 days after the yellow fever booster vaccination. Receptors were obtained from a man between 18 and 35 years old who received the YFV17D yellow fever vaccine.

The chain carries TRBV6-5 and TRBJ1-2; possibly TRBD1 for D (6 bases). The V gene's germline CDR1 is MNHEY and CDR2 SVGAGI. CDR3 length: 17 residues. V gave up 5 bases and J gave up 0 bases, with 19 bases separating them. The CDR3 spells CASSLRGSNAANYGYTF. The CDR3 bases are TGTGCCAGCAGTCTTAGGGGGTCAAACGCGGCTAACTATGGCTACACCTTC.

The table lists this clonotype with many counts. The chain has TRBV7-2 and TRBJ2-1; possible D gene TRBD1, 6 bases. The V and J ends lost 7 bases and 6 bases respectively, with 13 bases between them. The length of the CDR3 is 13 residues. CDR1 is SGHTA and CDR2 is FQGNSA in the germline V gene. This CDR3 reads CASKWGPSNEQFF. The CDR3 DNA sequence: TGTGCCAGCAAGTGGGGGCCTTCCAATGAGCAGTTCTTC.

The chain employs TRBV19 and TRBJ2-7; D unclear. There are 14 residues in the CDR3. V shed 3 bases and J shed 0 bases, with 9 bases lying between them. Per the germline V gene, CDR1 is LNHDA and CDR2 is SQIVND (reference sequence). The CDR3 bases are TGTGCCAGTAGTATGACGCCGAGCTCCTACGAGCAGTACTTC. Amino acid sequence: CASSMTPSSYEQYF.

The chain recombines TRBV4-2 with TRBJ2-3, with 11 bases fitting TRBD1. CDR3 length equals 15 residues. Germline CDR1 and CDR2: LGHNA and YNFKEQ. The trim removed 4 bases at V and 5 bases at J, leaving 5 bases unmatched. This CDR3 reads CASSPRTGGIDTQYF. The CDR3 DNA sequence: TGTGCCAGCAGCCCTCGGACAGGGGGCATAGATACGCAGTATTTT.

This clonotype was detected a few times. The rearrangement uses TRBV5-4 and TRBJ2-2; TRBD1 aligns across 9 bases. CDR3 length equals 15 residues. Unmatched junction bases numbered 9, after V lost 5 bases and J lost 7 bases. Germline V gene data show CDR1 as SGHNT and CDR2 as YYREEE (reference sequence). CDR3 DNA sequence: TGTGCCAGCAGGCCTGGACAGGGGCGTTTCGGGGAGCTGTTTTTT. It encodes CASRPGQGRFGELFF. Full variable domain (remainder filled in from reference TRBV5-4 and TRBJ2-2): ETGVTQSPTHLIKTRGQQVTLRCSSQSGHNTVSWYQQALGQGPQFIFQYYREEENGRGNFPPRFSGLQFPNYSSELNVNALELDDSALYLCASRPGQGRFGELFFGEGSRLTVL.

The sample holds many counts of this clonotype. This chain links TRBV7-9 with TRBJ1-4, with D tentatively TRBD1 (5 bases). The CDR3 loop spans 14 amino acids. Germline V gene data show CDR1 as SEHNR and CDR2 as FQNEAQ (reference sequence). V shed 3 bases and J shed 4 bases, with 9 bases lying between them. CDR3 amino acids: CASSLGQLNEKLFF. The CDR3 DNA follows: TGTGCCAGCAGCTTGGGGCAGCTTAATGAAAAACTGTTTTTT. Full variable domain (rest looked up from reference TRBV7-9 and TRBJ1-4): DTGVSQNPRHKITKRGQNVTFRCDPISEHNRLYWYRQTLGQGPEFLTYFQNEAQLEKSRLLSDRFSAERPKGSFSTLEIQRTEQGDSAMYLCASSLGQLNEKLFFGSGTQLSVL.

The rearrangement links TRBV7-9 to TRBJ2-7; a weak D match, TRBD2 (5 bases). The CDR3 is 14 amino acids. CDR1 and CDR2 from the germline V gene are SEHNR and FQNEAQ (reference sequence). Trimming removed 4 bases at V and 1 base at J, with 11 bases between. DNA of the CDR3: TGTGCCAGCAGCTCCCGCCCGGGGTCCTACGAGCAGTACTTC. Protein product: CASSSRPGSYEQYF.

The chain couples TRBV5-6 to TRBJ1-2; D is undetermined. This CDR3 has 16 residues. V lost 1 base and J lost 7, with 20 bases in between. Germline CDR1 reads SGHDT; CDR2 reads YYEEEE. The CDR3 loop is CASSLSTGPLDGGYTF. CDR3 coding DNA: TGTGCCAGCAGCTTGTCGACCGGGCCGCTTGACGGTGGCTACACCTTC.

This clonotype was picked up a small number of times. This chain links TRBV5-1 with TRBJ1-4, with a possible D match to TRBD1 (5 bases). V shed 0 bases and J shed 6 bases, with 12 bases lying between them. The CDR3 has 15 residues. CDR1 is SGHRS and CDR2 is YFSETQ in the germline V gene. The DNA for the CDR3 is TGCGCCAGCAGCTTGGCCGGGGGAGGAGATGAAAAACTGTTTTTT. Translating it yields CASSLAGGGDEKLFF.

There are a few counts of this clonotype. The rearrangement uses TRBV7-2 and TRBJ2-3; 7 bases map to TRBD1. Losses at the gene ends were 6 bases for V and 3 bases for J; bases not matched to a gene: 6. CDR1 is SGHTA and CDR2 is FQGNSA in the germline V gene. The CDR3 is 14 residues long. The CDR3 bases are TGTGCCAGCAGGCCGGGACAGAGGACAGATACGCAGTATTTT. Its protein is CASRPGQRTDTQYF.

The sample holds many counts of this clonotype. The chain couples TRBV5-1 to TRBJ1-1, with TRBD1 matching 10 bases. The germline CDR1 and CDR2 sequences are SGHRS and YFSETQ. V was pared by 4 bases and J by 5 bases, with 5 bases of the junction left unmatched. This CDR3 is built from 14 residues. CDR3 sequence (DNA): TGCGCCAGCAGCATTGGGACAGGGGAAACTGAAGCTTTCTTT. Translating gives CASSIGTGETEAFF.

There are a few counts of this clonotype. This chain links TRBV6-4 with TRBJ2-1, with 9 positions matching TRBD2. V shed 6 bases and J 9 bases; nucleotides not matched to a gene: 15. Germline CDR1 and CDR2: MRHNA and SNTAGT. The CDR3 covers 16 residues. The CDR3 region is CASSAGGGAYIPEQFF. CDR3 bases: TGTGCCAGCAGCGCGGGAGGGGGGGCGTATATTCCTGAGCAGTTCTTC.

This clonotype was seen more than once but under ten times. The V call is TRBV7-3, the J call TRBJ2-7; TRBD1 matches at 11 bases. The germline V gene has CDR1 SGHTA and CDR2 FQGTGA. V lost 7 bases and J lost 5; bases outside the gene matches: 22. The CDR3 has 19 residues. CDR3 sequence reads: CASKIPKGQGDVQFDEQYV. CDR3 in DNA: TGTGCCAGCAAGATACCAAAGGGACAGGGGGACGTTCAGTTCGACGAGCAGTACGTC.

This clonotype was detected a few times. V gene TRBV7-6 combines with J gene TRBJ2-7; D is perhaps TRBD2 (7 bases). The CDR3 is made up of 18 amino acids. Trimming removed 5 bases from V and 5 bases from J, with 28 bases in between. The germline gives CDR1 SGHVS, CDR2 FNYEAQ. CDR3 sequence: CASSPNQGGGTGSDEQYF. The CDR3 DNA follows: TGTGCCAGCAGCCCAAACCAAGGGGGGGGGACTGGGTCCGACGAGCAGTACTTC.

In this sample, this clonotype turned up a few times. The chain's CDR3 is CASRKPGDRREKLFF. For the CDR3, the DNA is TGCGCCAGCAGAAAACCCGGGGACAGGCGCGAAAAACTGTTTTTT. The chain joins TRBV4-1 to TRBJ1-4; the match to TRBD1 covers 8 bases. CDR1 and CDR2 (germline): MGHRA, YSYEKL. V lost 6 bases, J lost 8 bases, and 11 bases stayed unmatched. The CDR3 extends over 15 amino acids.

This clonotype came up a few times. The chain recombines TRBV7-9 with TRBJ2-7, with no clear D. The germline gives CDR1 SEHNR, CDR2 FQNEAQ (reference sequence). The V and J ends lost 10 bases and 1 base respectively, with 11 bases between them. This CDR3 is 12 amino acids long. For the CDR3, the DNA is TGTGCCACCGCCAGGCGGTCCTACGAGCAGTACTTC. It translates to CATARRSYEQYF. The full variable domain, its missing parts supplied by reference TRBV7-9 and TRBJ2-7, is DTGVSQNPRHKITKRGQNVTFRCDPISEHNRLYWYRQTLGQGPEFLTYFQNEAQLEKSRLLSDRFSAERPKGSFSTLEIQRTEQGDSAMYLCATARRSYEQYFGPGTRLTVT.

This clonotype has more than one count but fewer than ten. This chain's CDR3 is CASSLVVREQFF. The CDR3 coding sequence is TGTGCCAGCAGCTTAGTAGTCAGGGAGCAGTTCTTC. The chain uses TRBV11-2 and TRBJ2-1; D gene ambiguous. This CDR3 comprises 12 residues. Deletions cut 1 base from V and 10 bases from J, with 8 bases between. The germline V gene encodes CDR1 SGHAT and CDR2 FQNNGV.

This clonotype was seen many times. The V call is TRBV5-1, the J call TRBJ2-7, with 8 bases identical to TRBD1. The CDR3 is 15 amino acids. V dropped 4 bases and J dropped 0; count of bases not matched to a gene: 6. From germline, CDR1 is SGHRS and CDR2 YFSETQ. CDR3 DNA sequence: TGCGCCAGCAGCAGAACAGGGGGGTCCTCCTACGAGCAGTACTTC. Translating gives CASSRTGGSSYEQYF.

The gene calls are TRBV18 and TRBJ1-4; D remains ambiguous. The ends were cut back, 4 bases at V and 7 bases at J, with 7 bases in the middle. The CDR3 extends over 12 amino acids. Germline V CDR1 and CDR2: KGHSH, LQKENI. The CDR3 region has the DNA TGTGCCAGCTCACGGGGAGGTGAAAAACTGTTTTTT. Protein sequence: CASSRGGEKLFF.

Many counts were recorded for this clonotype. CDR3 sequence reads: CASSYVQGGEQYF. CDR3 bases: TGTGCCAGCAGTTATGTACAGGGAGGCGAGCAGTACTTC. This chain joins TRBV6-5 and TRBJ2-7, with D possibly being TRBD1 or TRBD2 (6 bases each). The CDR3 runs to 13 residues. Germline-derived CDR1 and CDR2 are MNHEY and SVGAGI. V was shortened by 3 bases and J by 6 bases, with 12 bases between the two germline ends.

The chain combines TRBV27 with TRBJ1-5; 11 bases fit TRBD1. The V gene end was trimmed by 6 bases and the J gene end by 6 bases; junction bases not matched to a gene: 7. Germline V lookup: CDR1 MNHEY, CDR2 SMNVEV (reference sequence). CDR3 length: 15 amino acids. CDR3: CASSPGTGGFQPQHF. CDR3 in DNA: TGTGCCAGCAGCCCCGGGACAGGGGGGTTTCAGCCCCAGCATTTT.

The V call is TRBV6-6, the J call TRBJ2-5; the D gene is possibly TRBD1 (5 bases). From germline, CDR1 is MNHNY and CDR2 SVGAGI (reference sequence). V shed 6 bases and J shed 5 bases, with 10 bases lying between them. This CDR3 contains 12 residues. DNA for the CDR3: TGTGCCAGCAGCGGACAATTCGAGACCCAGTACTTC. This sequence encodes CASSGQFETQYF.

The gene calls are TRBV24-1 and TRBJ2-1; TRBD1 matches 8 bases. Germline V CDR1 and CDR2: KGHDR, SFDVKD. The CDR3 loop spans 14 amino acids. V lost 5 bases, J lost 8 bases, and 7 bases stayed unmatched. CDR3 residues: CATSATGVGDEQFF. CDR3 sequence (DNA): TGTGCCACCAGTGCGACAGGGGTAGGCGATGAGCAGTTCTTC.

In its sample, this clonotype was seen many times. This chain joins TRBV23-1 and TRBJ2-3; 8 bases map to TRBD2. TRBV23-1 is flagged as an ORF with uncertain function. Trimming took 2 bases from V and 3 from J; bases not matched to a gene: 4. CDR3 size: 15 residues. The CDR3 nucleotides are TGCGCCAGCAGTCAAGGTAGCGGGGAGACAGATACGCAGTATTTT. It encodes CASSQGSGETDTQYF.

The chain links TRBV5-1 to TRBJ2-7; D call uncertain. V was trimmed by 4 bases and J by 5 bases, leaving 13 bases between them. Germline V gene lookup returns CDR1 SGHRS and CDR2 YFSETQ. The CDR3 totals 13 residues. The CDR3: CASSPRPLDEQYV. Here the CDR3 DNA reads TGCGCCAGCAGCCCGCGGCCCCTCGACGAGCAGTACGTC.

Many counts were recorded for this clonotype. The chain has TRBV5-5 and TRBJ1-5; the D gene is possibly TRBD1 (6 bases). Between the trimmed V and J ends, which lost 5 bases and 0 bases, there was a span of 12 bases. Germline V lookup: CDR1 SGHKS, CDR2 YYEKEE (reference sequence). The CDR3 totals 15 residues. CDR3 sequence: CASSLGGYSNQPQHF. For the CDR3, the DNA is TGTGCCAGCAGTTTAGGGGGTTATAGCAATCAGCCCCAGCATTTT.